These 2 T cell receptor beta chains were all obtained from the same sample, sequenced in a study of cytomegalovirus exposure and HLA in healthy donors (dated by TCRdb to about 2017). Library preparation used the immunoSEQ multiplex PCR assay. For the multiplex PCR, a mixture combining 60 forward primers for TCR Vbeta segments and 13 reverse primers for TCR Jbeta segments was used. TCRdb obtained this table from immuneACCESS and retained in-frame rearrangements with V and J assigned. These tables miss some clones; where compared with another copy, unresolved V genes account for less than half of the shortfall, and the remainder is unexplained. Recorded for this sample are about 200,000 clones; roughly 86% of them occurred a single time. Approximately 1.7% of the sample comes from the top ten. Sequencing was done on a sample of PBMCs. Source of these receptors: a woman aged 18-30 years in good health and CMV-seronegative.

The genes are TRBV10-3 and TRBJ1-3; D gene ambiguous. The V gene's germline CDR1 is ENHRY and CDR2 SYGVKD. This CDR3 has 14 amino acids. The V end lost 4 bases, the J end lost 3 bases, and 10 bases lay between the germline ends. CDR3 amino acids: CAISVGGNGNTIYF. For the CDR3, the DNA is TGTGCCATCAGTGTAGGAGGGAATGGAAACACCATATATTTT.

This clone was counted a single time. The chain employs TRBV5-1 and TRBJ1-1; TRBD1 matches at 8 bases. Unmatched junction bases numbered 7, after V lost 4 bases and J lost 5 bases. Germline loops: CDR1 SGHRS, CDR2 YFSETQ. The CDR3 has 14 residues. The CDR3, as DNA: TGCGCCAGCAGCGATACAGGGGGAATAACTGAAGCTTTCTTT. Protein: CASSDTGGITEAFF.